The 24 T cell receptor beta chains presented below share a single source sample, sequenced in a study of blood T cell repertoires in COVID-19. The data were produced by immunoSEQ multiplex PCR, yet TCRdb's version contains in-frame clones alone and is incomplete. This sample has under 200,000 clones, with more than 70% found just once. The material sequenced was peripheral blood. The receptor set was obtained from a man in his late teens or twenties with active or convalescent COVID-19.

As concerns this clone: Germline and junction disagree at one end, which may indicate a read error. The chain combines TRBV5-4 with TRBJ1-2; TRBD1 agrees at 9 bases. Germline V gene lookup returns CDR1 SGHNT and CDR2 YYREEE (reference sequence). The CDR3 length is 11 residues. The CDR3 region has the DNA TGTGCCAGCAGCTTCGGGGACAGGGACCCCTTC. Translation gives CASSFGDRDPF. Using reference TRBV5-4 and TRBJ1-2 for the parts outside the CDR3, the full variable domain is ETGVTQSPTHLIKTRGQQVTLRCSSQSGHNTVSWYQQALGQGPQFIFQYYREEENGRGNFPPRFSGLQFPNYSSELNVNALELDDSALYLCASSFGDRDPFGSGTRLTVV.

The chain recombines TRBV27 with TRBJ1-6; 7 bases line up with TRBD1. The germline CDR1 and CDR2 sequences are MNHEY and SMNVEV (reference sequence). The CDR3 loop spans 15 amino acids. Unmatched junction bases numbered 4, after V lost 2 bases and J lost 6 bases. This CDR3 reads CASSLTGTVNSPLHF. The CDR3 DNA reads as TGTGCCAGCAGTTTAACCGGGACAGTTAATTCACCCCTCCACTTT.

CDR3 sequence: CATSSVRRKQYF. The DNA of the CDR3 is TGTGCCACCAGCAGTGTTAGGAGGAAGCAGTACTTC. The gene calls are TRBV15 and TRBJ2-7, with D possibly TRBD2 on 5 matching bases. The germline gives CDR1 LNHNV, CDR2 YYDKDF (reference sequence). The CDR3 loop spans 12 amino acids. Trimming took 3 bases from V and 8 from J, leaving 11 bases between them.

The chain uses TRBV3-1 (or the pseudogene TRBV3-2) and TRBJ1-2; D gene unclear. The germline V and J ends were trimmed by 3 bases and 3 bases, with 8 bases remaining between them. The CDR3 runs to 13 residues. Germline lookup yields CDR1 LGHDT and CDR2 YNNKEL (reference sequence). CDR3 residues: CASSQGRYYGYTF. The CDR3 DNA reads TGTGCCAGCAGCCAGGGCCGGTACTATGGCTACACCTTC.

The chain has TRBV29-1 and TRBJ2-1; TRBD2 matches at 10 bases. The germline gives CDR1 SQVTM, CDR2 ANQGSEA. This CDR3 has 13 amino acids. The ends lost 5 bases at V and 7 bases at J; junction bases unmatched: 5. The CDR3 loop reads CSVRTSGRNEQFF. The CDR3 nucleotides are TGCAGCGTTAGGACTAGCGGCCGAAATGAGCAGTTCTTC.

The gene calls are TRBV11-3 and TRBJ1-1; TRBD1 is a possible D gene (5 bases). Trimming shortened V by 5 bases and J by 6 bases, and 16 bases separated the two germline ends. The CDR3 spans 14 residues. Germline V gives CDR1 SGHNT, CDR2 YENEEA. CDR3 in amino acids: CASSPRPGASEAFF. The CDR3 region has the DNA TGTGCCAGCAGCCCAAGACCTGGGGCATCTGAAGCTTTCTTT.

For the CDR3, the DNA is TGTGCCTGGAGTCAAAGGGACAGGGGCACCGGGGAGCTGTTTTTT. Its translation: CAWSQRDRGTGELFF. The chain couples TRBV30 to TRBJ2-2; 10 bases map to TRBD1. Germline V CDR1 and CDR2: GTSNPN, SVGIG (reference sequence). The CDR3 totals 15 residues. Unmatched junction bases numbered 4, after V lost 2 bases and J lost 4 bases.

This chain connects TRBV7-9 to TRBJ1-6; 9 bases agree with TRBD1. The CDR3 extends over 14 amino acids. V trimming: 5 bases; J trimming: 10 bases; junction bases outside the gene matches: 6. The germline V gene has CDR1 SEHNR and CDR2 FQNEAQ (reference sequence). CDR3 nucleotides: TGTGCCAGCAGCCAGGGACAGGGCTGGTCACCCCTCCACTTT. This sequence encodes CASSQGQGWSPLHF.

This clone has just one count. The chain recombines TRBV7-9 with TRBJ2-3, with a possible D match to TRBD2 (6 bases). The length of the CDR3 is 15 residues. Germline V CDR1 and CDR2: SEHNR, FQNEAQ (reference sequence). V was shortened by 5 bases and J by 2 bases, with 14 bases between the two germline ends. CDR3 protein: CASSPRDGSTDTQYF. The CDR3 DNA reads TGTGCCAGCAGCCCGCGGGACGGCTCCACAGATACGCAGTATTTT.

The chain is built from TRBV7-8 and TRBJ1-2; 7 bases agree with TRBD1. Trimming cost V 5 bases and J 3 bases; bases outside gene matches: 3. The V gene's germline CDR1 is SGHVS and CDR2 FQNEAQ. The CDR3 has 13 amino acids. The CDR3 DNA follows: TGTGCCAGCAGCACGACAGGGTACTATGGCTACACCTTC. This sequence encodes CASSTTGYYGYTF. Filled out from reference TRBV7-8 and TRBJ1-2, the complete variable domain reads GAGVSQSPRYKVAKRGQDVALRCDPISGHVSLFWYQQALGQGPEFLTYFQNEAQLDKSGLPSDRFFAERPEGSVSTLKIQRTQQEDSAVYLCASSTTGYYGYTFGSGTRLTVV.

The V and J genes are TRBV7-9 and TRBJ2-5; no clear D. There are 15 residues in the CDR3. The germline V gene has CDR1 SEHNR and CDR2 FQNEAQ (reference sequence). Trimming removed 1 base at V and 2 bases at J, with 11 bases between. The chain's CDR3 is CASSLVERLQETQYF. CDR3 coding DNA: TGTGCCAGCAGCTTAGTGGAGCGCCTACAAGAGACCCAGTACTTC. The full variable domain, with the rest looked up from reference TRBV7-9 and TRBJ2-5, is DTGVSQNPRHKITKRGQNVTFRCDPISEHNRLYWYRQTLGQGPEFLTYFQNEAQLEKSRLLSDRFSAERPKGSFSTLEIQRTEQGDSAMYLCASSLVERLQETQYFGPGTRLLVL.

The chain joins TRBV4-2 to TRBJ2-7; the match to TRBD2 covers 10 bases. The length of the CDR3 is 17 residues. CDR1 LGHNA and CDR2 YNFKEQ come from the germline V gene. V dropped 0 bases and J dropped 3; count of bases not matched to a gene: 8. CDR3 in amino acids: CASSQEVGLADRYEQYF. CDR3 coding DNA: TGTGCCAGCAGCCAAGAAGTAGGACTAGCGGACCGCTACGAGCAGTACTTC.

The genes are TRBV30 and TRBJ1-2; D remains unclear. The CDR3 sequence is 12 residues long. Between the trimmed V and J ends, which lost 1 base and 0 bases, there was a span of 3 bases. Germline V gene data show CDR1 as GTSNPN and CDR2 as SVGIG (reference sequence). CDR3 nucleotides: TGTGCCTGGAGTGACACTAACTATGGCTACACCTTC. Amino acids: CAWSDTNYGYTF.

The CDR3 DNA sequence: TGTGCCAGCTCACCGCGGGACAGGGGTTCAGATACGCAGTATTTT. Translation: CASSPRDRGSDTQYF. J is TRBJ2-3 and V is TRBV18, with 10 bases lining up with TRBD1. The CDR3 loop spans 15 amino acids. The V gene end was trimmed by 3 bases and the J gene end by 4 bases; junction bases not matched to a gene: 4. From germline, CDR1 is KGHSH and CDR2 LQKENI.

This clone was detected only a few times. This sequence joins TRBV6-5 and TRBJ1-1; D possibly corresponds to TRBD1 (6 bases). CDR1 MNHEY and CDR2 SVGAGI come from the germline V gene. There are 13 residues in the CDR3. V lost 7 bases and J lost 2, with 11 bases in between. The CDR3 spells CASTGQPNTEAFF. CDR3 sequence (DNA): TGTGCCAGCACCGGACAGCCTAACACTGAAGCTTTCTTT.

This chain joins TRBV2 and TRBJ1-5; a weak D match, TRBD1 (5 bases). The V end lost 3 bases, the J end lost 3 bases, and 9 bases lay between the germline ends. The CDR3 covers 14 residues. CDR1 and CDR2 (germline): SNHLY, FYNNEI. The CDR3 DNA reads TGTGCCAGCAGTGACGCAGGGAACAATCAGCCCCAGCATTTT. Its translation: CASSDAGNNQPQHF.

The chain combines TRBV15 with TRBJ1-1; D is ambiguous. CDR1 and CDR2 (germline): LNHNV, YYDKDF (reference sequence). Deletions cut 1 base from V and 10 bases from J, with 16 bases between. The CDR3 runs 14 residues. This CDR3 reads CATSRAAAPGRAFF. The CDR3 DNA sequence: TGTGCCACCAGCAGAGCGGCAGCTCCAGGAAGAGCTTTCTTT.

This chain uses TRBV30 with TRBJ1-4; unclear D gene. The V end was cut by 3 bases, the J end by 6 bases, with 14 bases between. This CDR3 spans 14 amino acids. Germline values: CDR1 GTSNPN, CDR2 SVGIG (reference sequence). The CDR3 nucleotides are TGTGCCTGGAGCCTCTCCCTTCCTGATGAAAAACTGTTTTTT. It is translated as CAWSLSLPDEKLFF.

V and J are TRBV30 and TRBJ2-6; D not resolved. This CDR3 region has 13 residues. Trimming removed 2 bases at V and 3 bases at J, with 5 bases between. Germline V CDR1 and CDR2: GTSNPN, SVGIG (reference sequence). DNA for the CDR3: TGTGCCTGGAGTCTCGGTGGGGCCAACGTCCTGACTTTC. Protein sequence: CAWSLGGANVLTF.

This chain uses TRBV7-9 with TRBJ1-2, with D perhaps matching TRBD1 (5 bases). The CDR3 is made up of 15 amino acids. Germline loops: CDR1 SEHNR, CDR2 FQNEAQ (reference sequence). V was shortened by 5 bases and J by 4 bases, with 17 bases between the two germline ends. CDR3 protein: CASSPSWGGGYGYTF. The CDR3 nucleotides are TGTGCCAGCAGCCCGAGTTGGGGCGGGGGCTATGGCTACACCTTC.

The count of this clone is one. The chain employs TRBV6-6 and TRBJ2-1, with a possible D match to TRBD2 (6 bases). The CDR3 is made up of 14 amino acids. Trimming cost V 11 bases and J 0 bases, with 14 bases left between them. The germline gives CDR1 MNHNY, CDR2 SVGAGI (reference sequence). The CDR3 DNA reads as TGTGCCTCAGGGTTGGGGGGCTCCTACAATGAGCAGTTCTTC. Translating it yields CASGLGGSYNEQFF.

This clone appeared a single time. The rearrangement uses TRBV28 and TRBJ1-5; D is undetermined. V shed 8 bases and J shed 0 bases, with 20 bases lying between them. The CDR3 covers 17 residues. CDR1 MDHEN and CDR2 SYDVKM come from the germline V gene. CDR3 in DNA: TGTGCCAGCCGAAAGTTCCCCGACACGGATAGCAATCAGCCCCAGCATTTT. It specifies CASRKFPDTDSNQPQHF.

The chain has TRBV18 and TRBJ2-3; D gene ambiguous. The germline CDR1 and CDR2 sequences are KGHSH and LQKENI. V gave up 4 bases and J gave up 2 bases, with 10 bases separating them. The CDR3 is 14 amino acids. CDR3 sequence (DNA): TGTGCCAGCTCACGAACAGCCGACACAGATACGCAGTATTTT. It encodes CASSRTADTDTQYF. Based on the CDR3 plus reference TRBV18 and TRBJ2-3, the full variable domain is NAGVMQNPRHLVRRRGQEARLRCSPMKGHSHVYWYRQLPEEGLKFMVYLQKENIIDESGMPKERFSAEFPKEGPSILRIQQVVRGDSAAYFCASSRTADTDTQYFGPGTRLTVL.

CDR3 loop: CASSVTTSPIPQYF. The CDR3 DNA reads TGTGCCAGCAGCGTGACGACTAGCCCGATTCCCCAGTACTTC. The chain combines TRBV9 with TRBJ2-5; 7 bases are shared with TRBD2. Germline trimming cut 2 bases from V and 9 bases from J; bases unmatched to any gene: 10. Per the germline V gene, CDR1 is SGDLS and CDR2 is YYNGEE. This CDR3 has 14 amino acids.